A selection of T cell receptor beta chains follows, all from one sample in a study of response to subunit inactivated influenza vaccine. TCRdb recomputed calls from the RT-PCR reads with MiXCR, one row per CDR3 protein. The table includes 550,000 to 650,000 distinct CDR3 sequences, 10% to 15% detected once. The sample was PBMCs from blood, taken on the day of vaccination. The receptors stem from a man aged 45-60 years who received an inactivated influenza vaccine. The CDR3 runs from the conserved cysteine through the conserved F or W. The D gene is left open where the match is weak. Clone size is shown for a subset of rows, as once, few, many or a class of expanded clone.

DNA	CDR3	V	J	size	D
TGTGCCAGCAGCCCCCACCCTGGTAGTAATGAGCAGTTCTTC	CASSPHPGSNEQFF	TRBV5-4	TRBJ2-1	many	.
TGTGCCAGCAGCCCCATGTCGTCTCGCCCCAGGGACCGTAGGCATACGCAGTATTTT	CASSPMSSRPRDRRHTQYF	TRBV3-1	TRBJ2-3	many	.
TGTGCCAGCAGTGAACTGACAGGGATCGATTCACCCCTCCACTTT	CASSELTGIDSPLHF	TRBV6-1	TRBJ1-6	few	TRBD1
TGTGCCAGCAGCTACAAGGATGAAAAAGAGACCCAGTACTTC	CASSYKDEKETQYF	TRBV5-4	TRBJ2-5	.	.
TGCAGTGCTCCACGTCCTAGCGGGTACGAGCAGTACTTC	CSAPRPSGYEQYF	TRBV20-1	TRBJ2-7	few	TRBD2
TGCGCCAGCGCCCGAGGGATAGCGGGGGAAGAAGGGACGCAGTATTTT	CASARGIAGEEGTQYF	TRBV10-1	TRBJ2-3	.	TRBD2
TGTGCCAGCAGGGAAGGGAAGGGGCGGACTAATGAAAAACTGTTTTTT	CASREGKGRTNEKLFF	TRBV11-2	TRBJ1-4	.	.
TGCAGTGCTAGGGCCGGCCCGGTCGACTACACCTTC	CSARAGPVDYTF	TRBV20-1	TRBJ1-2	few	.
TGTGCCAGCAGCCCCGGTAGCGCAACAGATACGCAGTATTTT	CASSPGSATDTQYF	TRBV12-3/TRBV12-4	TRBJ2-3	few	.
TGTGCCAGCAGTTTAGGAGCGGGAGCCTGGGTCCCCACCGGGGAGCTGTTTTTT	CASSLGAGAWVPTGELFF	TRBV28	TRBJ2-2	many	TRBD2
TGTGCCAGCAGTGATCTCCCCCGGTACAATGAGCAGTTCTTC	CASSDLPRYNEQFF	TRBV2	TRBJ2-1	few	.
TGTGCCAGCAGTCCCGTGGGACTAGCGGCCTCCTACGAGCAGTACTTC	CASSPVGLAASYEQYF	TRBV6-2/TRBV6-3	TRBJ2-7	.	TRBD2
TGTGCCAGCAGTCCCGGGGAGAGTGGCTACACCTTC	CASSPGESGYTF	TRBV6-5	TRBJ1-2	.	.
TGCGCCAGCCGTAGAGCTAGCACAGATACGCAGTATTTT	CASRRASTDTQYF	TRBV5-1	TRBJ2-3	many	.